This T cell receptor beta chain was obtained from a study of technical replicates of blood from several donors. Trimming removed 10 bases from V and 1 base from J, with 13 bases in between. There are 13 residues in the CDR3. In germline, CDR1 is MDHEN, CDR2 SYDVKM. Assay used: immunoSEQ multiplex PCR; TCRdb lists only in-frame clones, some missing. The sample consists of 100,000 or so clones, around 96% of them appearing once. Sample: T cells isolated from PBMCs. The TCR comes from a human donor in good health. The chain links TRBV28 to TRBJ1-2; possible D gene TRBD1, 5 bases. DNA of the CDR3: TGTGCCACGGAGTCAGGGTTTAACTATGGCTACACCTTC. Its translation: CATESGFNYGYTF.